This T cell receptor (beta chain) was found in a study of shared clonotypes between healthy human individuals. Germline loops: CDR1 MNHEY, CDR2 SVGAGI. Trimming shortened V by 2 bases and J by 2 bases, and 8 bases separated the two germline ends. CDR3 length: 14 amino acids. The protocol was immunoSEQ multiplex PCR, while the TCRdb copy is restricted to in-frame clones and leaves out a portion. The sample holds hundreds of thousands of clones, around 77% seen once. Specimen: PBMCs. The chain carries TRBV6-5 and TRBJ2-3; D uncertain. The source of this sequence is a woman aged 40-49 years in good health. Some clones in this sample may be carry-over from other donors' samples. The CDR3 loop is CASSYGVATDTQYF. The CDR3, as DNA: TGTGCCAGCAGTTACGGGGTAGCCACAGATACGCAGTATTTT.